This TCR beta chain was captured in a study of spatial heterogeneity in lung cancer (dated by TCRdb to about 2019). Concerning the study at large: The donors were 65 to 85 patients from the lung TRACERx cohort who had early-stage, untreated non-small cell lung cancer. Follow-up PBMC samples were sequenced whenever available, and the median time to follow-up was 2 to 3 years after resection. Beta-chain transcripts were consistently detected in greater numbers than alpha-chain transcripts, which likely reflects a higher abundance of beta-chain transcripts. In the raw uncorrected reads, each unique combination of TCR and UMI appeared on average more than ten times. In non-small cell lung cancer, the study made a quantitative comparison of TCR alpha and beta repertoires among multiple tumor regions, matched nontumor lung and blood. The study linked features of the TCR repertoire to counts of nonsynonymous mutations, which were determined by whole-exome sequencing of tumor tissue. At surgery, both alpha and beta chains were TCR-sequenced in roughly 230 tumor regions, about 64 matched nontumor lung samples and some 58 PBMC samples.

The receptor library was made with 5' RACE. For sequencing, a NextSeq 500 was employed. In the TCR library protocol, a unique molecular identifier was attached to each TCR cDNA molecule so that PCR and sequencing errors could be corrected. In the source study's methods: TCR identification, UMI-based error correction and CDR3 extraction were all carried out with Decombinator tools. TCRs above a frequency of 2 per 1,000, corresponding to the top 1% of the tumor frequency distribution, were defined as expanded. Renyi diversity was calculated using the R vegan package after each repertoire was subsampled 100 times to 5,000 TCRs. CDR3 similarity networks were built from amino acid triplet string-kernel similarity, with CDR3s being connected when pairwise similarity was above 0.82. The public sequencing data were trimmed at Q25 with fastp and processed into clonotypes with MiXCR by TCRdb, which kept only in-frame beta chains. A single entry per CDR3 protein holds the most common genes and DNA from its merged rows. TCRdb, not the authors, supplied the V and J calls. The table for this sample lists roughly 120,000 distinct CDR3 sequences; 12% of them were counted only once. Approximately 15% of the sample belongs to the ten largest clones.

What the authors observed across the whole study: Additional single-cell paired TCR alpha and beta sequencing was considered necessary to confirm, at a functional level, the hypothesis that regional TCRs recognize regional mutations. Comparisons of baseline and follow-up blood repertoires included only 15 or so patients. Ubiquitous expanded tumor TCRs were detected in blood more often at tumor resection than at routine follow-up.

This clonotype came up many times. There is no known antigen for this receptor. The sample holds no much larger clone one base away, and base qualities are not on file. What the time point label conveys for this sample: blood at routine non-recurrence follow-up after resection. Whole RNA extracted from tumor and nontumor lung tissue, or from cryopreserved PBMC samples, was used for TCR sequencing without cell sorting. Only patients with enough RNA available from two or more tumor regions were chosen for TCR sequencing. V is shortened by 3 bases, J by 4 bases, and the region joining them spans 13 bases. Including cysteine and phenylalanine, the CDR3 has 15 amino acids. Solely the CDR3 DNA is kept, with 45 bases framed from the first base. According to the germline V gene (reference sequence), CDR1 reads LGHDT and CDR2 reads YNNKEL.

The sequencing here drew on PBMCs, taken at follow-up. This TCR was sampled from a male donor with early-stage non-small cell lung cancer. Here the chain combines TRBV3-1 and TRBJ1-3; the D gene is not confidently resolved. The CDR3 loop reads CASSHPPPVGNTIYF. Here is the DNA: TGTGCCAGCAGCCATCCTCCTCCCGTCGGAAACACCATATATTTT.